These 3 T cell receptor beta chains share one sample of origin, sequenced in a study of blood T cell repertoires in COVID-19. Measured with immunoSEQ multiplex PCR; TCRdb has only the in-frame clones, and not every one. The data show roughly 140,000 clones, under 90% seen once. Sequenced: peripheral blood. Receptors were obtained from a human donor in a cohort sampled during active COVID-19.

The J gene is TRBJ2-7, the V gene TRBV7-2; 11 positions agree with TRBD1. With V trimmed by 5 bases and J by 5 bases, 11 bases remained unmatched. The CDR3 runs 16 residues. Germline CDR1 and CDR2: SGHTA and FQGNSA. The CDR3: CASSLGVGTGGNEQYF. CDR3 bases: TGTGCCAGCAGCCTAGGGGTTGGGACAGGGGGGAACGAGCAGTACTTC. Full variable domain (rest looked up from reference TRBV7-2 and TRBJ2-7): GAGVSQSPSNKVTEKGKDVELRCDPISGHTALYWYRQSLGQGLEFLIYFQGNSAPDKSGLPSDRFSAERTGGSVSTLTIQRTQQEDSAVYLCASSLGVGTGGNEQYFGPGTRLTVT.

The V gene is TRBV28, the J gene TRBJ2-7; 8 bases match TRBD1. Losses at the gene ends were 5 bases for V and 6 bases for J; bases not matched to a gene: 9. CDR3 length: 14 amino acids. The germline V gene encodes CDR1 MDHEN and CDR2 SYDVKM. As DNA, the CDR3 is TGTGCCAGCAGTGTACCGGGACAGGAGGTCGAGCAGTACTTC. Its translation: CASSVPGQEVEQYF.

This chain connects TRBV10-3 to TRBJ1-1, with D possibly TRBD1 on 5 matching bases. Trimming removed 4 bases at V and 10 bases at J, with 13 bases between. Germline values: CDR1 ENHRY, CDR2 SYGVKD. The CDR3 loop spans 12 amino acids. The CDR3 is CAISGTLSTAFF. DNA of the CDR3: TGTGCCATCAGTGGGACACTCTCGACAGCTTTCTTT.